Following are 7 T cell receptor beta chains from one sample sequenced in a study of shared clonotypes between healthy human individuals. Naive CD8 cells, CD45RO-negative and positively selected for CCR7, excluded terminally differentiated effector memory CD45RA+ cells. This table comes from immunoSEQ multiplex PCR, and its TCRdb copy is limited to in-frame clones, with some not included. This table has 2 million to 2.5 million clones, around 93% appearing once. The specimen was naive CD8+ T cells from PBMCs. These receptors all stem from a man aged 18 to 30 in good health. Some clones in this sample may be carry-over from other donors' samples.

V gene TRBV4-2 combines with J gene TRBJ2-1; 8 positions match TRBD2. Germline V gene data show CDR1 as LGHNA and CDR2 as YNFKEQ. V shed 1 base, J shed 5 bases, and the junction held 7 bases outside the gene matches. The CDR3 extends over 16 amino acids. The CDR3 nucleotides read TGTGCCAGCAGCCAAGGTTTAAGCGGGAGAAACAATGAGCAGTTCTTC. Encoded protein: CASSQGLSGRNNEQFF.

The gene calls are TRBV5-1 and TRBJ1-4; D uncertain. The germline gives CDR1 SGHRS, CDR2 YFSETQ. V gave up 2 bases and J gave up 0 bases, with 8 bases separating them. The CDR3 totals 15 residues. The CDR3 protein is CASSFKSPTNEKLFF. Here the CDR3 DNA reads TGCGCCAGCAGCTTCAAGAGCCCAACTAATGAAAAACTGTTTTTT.

This chain uses TRBV30 with TRBJ2-3, with D unresolved. Trimming took 4 bases from V and 6 from J, leaving 20 bases between them. Germline CDR1 and CDR2: GTSNPN and SVGIG (reference sequence). This CDR3 spans 15 amino acids. The CDR3 is CAWTTGSPVGDTQYF. CDR3 bases: TGTGCCTGGACTACCGGAAGCCCCGTGGGGGATACGCAGTATTTT.

The chain recombines TRBV19 with TRBJ1-5, with D tentatively TRBD1 (5 bases). The CDR3 runs to 14 residues. Germline assignment: CDR1 LNHDA and CDR2 SQIVND (reference sequence). V shed 7 bases and J shed 6 bases, with 16 bases lying between them. This CDR3 is CASIQDLGGQPQHF. The CDR3 region has the DNA TGTGCCAGTATCCAGGACCTTGGGGGTCAGCCCCAGCATTTT. Full variable domain (missing parts from reference TRBV19 and TRBJ1-5): DGGITQSPKYLFRKEGQNVTLSCEQNLNHDAMYWYRQDPGQGLRLIYYSQIVNDFQKGDIAEGYSVSREKKESFPLTVTSAQKNPTAFYLCASIQDLGGQPQHFGDGTRLSIL.

The V and J genes are TRBV15 and TRBJ2-4, with a tentative D call TRBD1 (6 bases). This CDR3 comprises 15 residues. V was clipped by 11 bases and J by 3 bases, with 20 bases between them. CDR1 is LNHNV and CDR2 is YYDKDF in the germline V gene (reference sequence). In DNA, the CDR3 is TGTGCCTCCCGAGGGGATGCAGGGGACAAAAACATTCAGTACTTC. Translating gives CASRGDAGDKNIQYF.

V usage is TRBV10-3 and J usage is TRBJ2-7, with D tentatively TRBD1 (6 bases). Germline V gives CDR1 ENHRY, CDR2 SYGVKD. The CDR3 runs 15 residues. V lost 0 bases to trimming and J lost 3 bases, with 12 bases between them. DNA of the CDR3: TGTGCCATCAGTGAGTCTGTACAGGGAAACTACGAGCAGTACTTC. Translated: CAISESVQGNYEQYF.

This chain connects TRBV13 to TRBJ2-1; D is ambiguous. The germline gives CDR1 PRHDT, CDR2 FYEKMQ (reference sequence). V lost 5 bases to trimming and J lost 7 bases, with 18 bases between them. The length of the CDR3 is 15 residues. DNA of the CDR3: TGTGCCAGCAGCCTCACTCGACAAATGCCAAATGAGCAGTTCTTC. Amino acids: CASSLTRQMPNEQFF.